This T cell receptor (beta chain) was identified in a study of blood T cell repertoires in COVID-19. Trimming cost V 0 bases and J 6 bases; bases outside gene matches: 8. The germline V gene has CDR1 SGHTA and CDR2 FQGTGA. This CDR3 is 17 amino acids long. Method: immunoSEQ multiplex PCR; TCRdb's copy keeps in-frame clones and lacks some. The sample records approximately 450,000 clones, 70% to 90% being singletons. Enrollees, about 18 to 95 years old, lived in around 23 US areas. Sequencing used PBMCs or T cells enriched from blood (not recorded which). V usage is TRBV7-3 and J usage is TRBJ2-2; 9 nucleotides agree with TRBD1. The sequence derives from a woman under 30 with acute COVID-19. The CDR3 loop reads CASSLTSAQGAAGELFF. The CDR3 region has the DNA TGTGCCAGCAGCTTAACGTCCGCACAGGGGGCTGCCGGGGAGCTGTTTTTT.